This TCR beta chain comes out of a study of shared T cell receptors in the human thymus. This clone showed up just a few times. V lost 1 base and J lost 0; bases outside the gene matches: 4. The CDR3 runs 18 residues. CDR1 and CDR2 (germline): LGHNA, YNFKEQ. This table comes from immunoSEQ multiplex PCR, and its TCRdb copy is limited to in-frame clones, with some not included. The sample contains roughly 560,000 clones, approximately 80% of which appear only once. Another study also made use of these data, one on human thymus T cells. That source reports: In thymic and blood repertoires alike, V and J usage looked biased.

The J gene is TRBJ2-3, the V gene TRBV4-2; 13 nucleotides agree with TRBD2. The material sequenced was thymocytes. This receptor was identified in a boy younger than two with a congenital heart defect. The CDR3 DNA is TGTGCCAGCAGCCAAGGACTAGCGGGAGGCCAAAGCACAGATACGCAGTATTTT. Encoded protein: CASSQGLAGGQSTDTQYF.